The source of this TCR beta chain is a study of cytomegalovirus exposure and HLA in healthy donors. Broader study findings: Altogether, some 160 TCR beta chains were recorded as cytomegalovirus-associated. Fewer N-insertions than the roughly 670-donor mean were reportedly shown by an Asian-associated ancestry cluster in a later analysis.

Trimming cost V 2 bases and J 7 bases, with 15 bases left between them. Germline CDR1 and CDR2: MNHEY and SVGAGI. There are 14 residues in the CDR3. Primers: 60 Vbeta forward and 13 Jbeta reverse. TCRdb's table, derived via immunoSEQ multiplex PCR, lists solely in-frame clones and lacks some. The sample shows about 110,000 clones, approximately 14% of them seen only once. With respect to this clone: The antigen remains unidentified.

Sequencing used PBMCs. The genes are TRBV6-5 and TRBJ2-7; D is undetermined. The source of this sequence is a female donor in good health and CMV-seronegative. The CDR3 is CASSYRDPQREQYF. For the CDR3, the DNA is TGTGCCAGCAGTTACCGAGACCCCCAGAGGGAGCAGTACTTC.